This is a list of T cell receptor beta chains from one sample in a study of blood T cell repertoires in COVID-19. Some clones are missing from TCRdb's copy, which holds only in-frame ones; the method was immunoSEQ multiplex PCR. The sample has under 200,000 clones, roughly 75% seen once. Sequences were obtained from peripheral blood. These receptors were obtained from a man between 70 and 80 years old with active or convalescent COVID-19. CDR3s include the opening cysteine and the closing phenylalanine or tryptophan. D genes are given only for firm matches. Rows may omit the clone size; those that give it use once, few, many or a size class.

>NA|TRBJ1-1|TRBV4-1|many
TGCGCCAGCAGCCAAGATCCGGCAGGGAACACTGAAGCTTTCTTT
CASSQDPAGNTEAFF
>NA|TRBJ1-1|TRBV14|once
TGTGCCAGCAGCCACCTGGGACACCAGAACACTGAAGCTTTCTTT
CASSHLGHQNTEAFF
>TRBD2|TRBJ2-5|TRBV11-3|NA
TGTGCCAGCAGCTTAGATACCTCGGGACTACAAGAGACCCAGTACTTC
CASSLDTSGLQETQYF
>TRBD1|TRBJ1-1|TRBV5-1|NA
TGCGCCAGCAAGATGAGGGGGCCGGGTGAAGCTTTCTTT
CASKMRGPGEAFF
>TRBD1|TRBJ1-2|TRBV7-9|NA
TGTGCCAGCAGCTGGGGACAGGGCTACACCTTC
CASSWGQGYTF
>NA|TRBJ1-3|TRBV12-5|NA
TGTGCTAGTGGTTTTTACCGAGTAGGAAACACCATATATTTT
CASGFYRVGNTIYF
>NA|TRBJ2-5|TRBV18|NA
TGTGCCAGCTCAACCGGGAAGGGAGAGACCCAGTACTTC
CASSTGKGETQYF
>NA|TRBJ1-1|TRBV12-3/TRBV12-4|NA
TGTGCCAGCAGTTTACGGTTCGGGGACTGCCTCTTT
CASSLRFGDCLF
>TRBD1|TRBJ1-2|TRBV6-5|few
TGTGCCAGCAGTTACTCCCCGGGACAGGGGTACTATGGCTACACCTTC
CASSYSPGQGYYGYTF
>TRBD2|TRBJ2-1|TRBV30|NA
TGTGCCTGGAGGTTTCCTAGCGGGGGGGCAATTATGCACAATGAGCAGTTCTTC
CAWRFPSGGAIMHNEQFF
>TRBD1|TRBJ2-3|TRBV4-1|few
TGCGCCAGCAGCCAAGACGCTCACCAGGGGGTACCCGTATTGCAGTATTTT
CASSQDAHQGVPVLQYF
>NA|TRBJ1-1|TRBV9|NA
TGTGCCAGCAGCGTAGTGGTGAGCGGTGAAGCTTTCTTT
CASSVVVSGEAFF
>NA|TRBJ1-2|TRBV3-1/TRBV3-2|NA
TGTGCCAGCAGCCACCCGTCGACAGGCCACTATGGCTACACCTTC
CASSHPSTGHYGYTF
>TRBD1|TRBJ1-5|TRBV28|NA
TGTGCCAGCAGTCCAACGGGACAGCAGAGGCAGCCCCAGCATTTT
CASSPTGQQRQPQHF